The rows below give T cell receptor beta chains drawn from one sample of a study of blood T cell repertoires in COVID-19. The repertoire was sequenced with immunoSEQ multiplex PCR; TCRdb's copy has only in-frame clones and lacks some. This sample has 250,000 or so clones; roughly 90% occur once, and the top ten carry roughly 1.9%. The sample taken for sequencing was peripheral blood. The receptor set was obtained from a man between 25 and 39 years old with active or convalescent COVID-19. CDR3s include the opening cysteine and the closing phenylalanine or tryptophan. D genes are given only for firm matches. Size is stated for part of the rows, as once, few or many counts, or as a class when the clone is expanded.

TRBV28	TRBD1	.	TRBJ1-2	TGTGCCAGCAGTCTAGGACAGGGCCCCTATGGCTACACCTTC	CASSLGQGPYGYTF
TRBV9	.	.	TRBJ2-5	TGTGCCAGCAGCGTGGGCTATCAAGAGACCCAGTACTTC	CASSVGYQETQYF
TRBV7-9	TRBD1	.	TRBJ1-1	TGTGCCAGCAGCTTAGTTCAGGGGGACACTGAAGCTTTCTTT	CASSLVQGDTEAFF
TRBV4-2	.	few	TRBJ1-2	TGTGCCAGCAGCCAAGATATGATGCAGATCTATGGCTACACCTTC	CASSQDMMQIYGYTF
TRBV7-2	TRBD2	.	TRBJ2-3	TGTGCCAGCAGCTTAAGGCGGGGGACAGATACGCAGTATTTT	CASSLRRGTDTQYF
TRBV6-2/TRBV6-3	TRBD2	.	TRBJ2-1	TGTGCCAGCAGTTACTACGGCGGGGGTGGTTATGAGCAGTTCTTC	CASSYYGGGGYEQFF
TRBV10-3	.	.	TRBJ1-1	TGTGCCATCAGTGAGCGACAGTCGAACACTGAAGCTTTCTTT	CAISERQSNTEAFF
TRBV25-1	.	.	TRBJ2-7	TGTGCCAGCAGTCGTCCCGACAGGCAACGACCCTACGAGCAGTACTTC	CASSRPDRQRPYEQYF
TRBV5-1	TRBD1	.	TRBJ2-7	TGCGCCAGCAGAGGGACAGCAGCCTACGAGCAGTACTTC	CASRGTAAYEQYF
TRBV29-1	.	.	TRBJ2-7	TGCAGCGTTAGGAACAGCCACGAGCAGTACTTC	CSVRNSHEQYF
TRBV12-5	TRBD1	.	TRBJ2-6	TGTGCTAGTGATAATCCAACAGGGGCTGGGGCCAACGTCCTGACTTTC	CASDNPTGAGANVLTF
TRBV7-9	.	.	TRBJ2-5	TGTGCCAGCAGCTTGATAGACAGAGGCCAAGAGACCCAGTACTTC	CASSLIDRGQETQYF
TRBV4-3	.	.	TRBJ1-6	TGCGCCAGCAGCCAAGAGGGGAGCTCCTATAATTCACCCCTCCACTTT	CASSQEGSSYNSPLHF
TRBV6-2/TRBV6-3	.	.	TRBJ2-5	TGTGCCAGCAGTCAATTCTCCTCTCGGGGGTTGGAGACCCAGTACTTC	CASSQFSSRGLETQYF
TRBV9	.	.	TRBJ2-1	TGTGCCAGCAGCCACAGTTTGGGCCCCTACAATGAGCAGTTCTTC	CASSHSLGPYNEQFF
TRBV28	TRBD1	.	TRBJ1-6	TGTGCCAGCAGAGGGGGACAGGGGTTATATTCACCCCTCCACTTT	CASRGGQGLYSPLHF